This TCR beta chain derives from a study of brain T cells in children with intractable seizures. The CDR3 sequence is 13 residues long. The V end lost 3 bases, the J end lost 4 bases, and 9 bases lay between the germline ends. Study results and caveats: Only CDR3 sequence similarity suggested viral specificity, without known HCMV serostatus.

Sequencing was limited to surgery cases with top T cell transcript signatures in brain tissue. With regard to this clone: Its specificity is unknown.

Assay: immunoSEQ multiplex PCR; the TCRdb copy retains only in-frame clones and omits some. The sample consists of approximately 44,000 clones, over 75% of them appearing once. The sample here was peripheral blood, taken at surgery. V usage is TRBV12-3 or TRBV12-4 and J usage is TRBJ1-1, with TRBD1 as a possible D gene (5 bases). The source is a girl aged 2 to 9 with tuberous sclerosis and intractable seizures. The CDR3 reads CASSLGGSTEAFF. The CDR3 nucleotides read TGTGCCAGCAGTTTGGGGGGTAGCACTGAAGCTTTCTTT.